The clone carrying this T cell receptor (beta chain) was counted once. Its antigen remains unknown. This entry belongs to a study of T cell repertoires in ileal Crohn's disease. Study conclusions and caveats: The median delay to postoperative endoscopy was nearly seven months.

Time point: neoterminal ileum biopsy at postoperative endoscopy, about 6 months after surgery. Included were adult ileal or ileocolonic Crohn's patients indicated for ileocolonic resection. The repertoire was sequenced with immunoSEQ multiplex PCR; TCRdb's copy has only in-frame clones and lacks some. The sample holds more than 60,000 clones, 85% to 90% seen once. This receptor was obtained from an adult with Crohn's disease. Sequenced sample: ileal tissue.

The CDR3 region is CASSESQAHLTEAFF. CDR3 DNA sequence: TGTGCCAGCAGTGAGAGCCAGGCTCACTTAACTGAAGCTTTCTTT. The J gene is TRBJ1-1, the V gene TRBV6-1; D uncertain. The CDR3 contains 15 residues. The germline V and J ends were trimmed by 3 bases and 5 bases, with 16 bases remaining between them. CDR1 MNHNS and CDR2 SASEGT come from the germline V gene.